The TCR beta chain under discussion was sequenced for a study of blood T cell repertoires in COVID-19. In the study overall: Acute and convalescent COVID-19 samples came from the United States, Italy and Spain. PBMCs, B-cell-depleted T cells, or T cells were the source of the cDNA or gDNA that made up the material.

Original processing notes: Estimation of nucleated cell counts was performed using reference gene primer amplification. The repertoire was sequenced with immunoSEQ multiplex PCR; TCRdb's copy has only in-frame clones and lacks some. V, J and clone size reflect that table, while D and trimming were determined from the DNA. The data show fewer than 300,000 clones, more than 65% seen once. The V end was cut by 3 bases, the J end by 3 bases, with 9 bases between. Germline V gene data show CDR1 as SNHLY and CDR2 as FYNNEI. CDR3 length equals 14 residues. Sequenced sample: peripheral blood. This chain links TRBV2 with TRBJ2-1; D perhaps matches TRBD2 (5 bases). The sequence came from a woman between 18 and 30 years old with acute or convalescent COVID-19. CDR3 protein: CASSEASLYNEQFF. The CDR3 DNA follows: TGTGCCAGCAGTGAGGCTAGCCTCTACAATGAGCAGTTCTTC.